The sequence of this TCR beta chain was determined in a study of shared clonotypes between healthy human individuals. Study-wide context: The plates for each donor numbered three CD4 naive, three CD4 memory, two CD8 naive and one CD8 memory.

In the study's own analysis: Filtering differed for immunoSEQ, which gave only junction sequences without quality scores. TCRdb's copy holds only in-frame clones and misses some; the assay was immunoSEQ multiplex PCR. Clone size and the V and J calls come from that table; the DNA yielded D and trimming. The table has around 1.6 million clones, 95% to 99% seen once. The study, taken as a whole, reports: Compared with clonotypes that all four donors shared, non-shared clonotypes had lower generation probabilities. When naive CD4 clonotypes were compared across four donors, about 5% were shared.

Germline V gives CDR1 SNHLY, CDR2 FYNNEI. The CDR3 sequence is 15 residues long. J lost 5 bases, V lost 5 bases, and 10 bases had no gene match. Notes on this clone: No antigen is known for it.

This chain links TRBV2 with TRBJ2-7, with 9 bases that match TRBD2. The sample was naive CD4+ T cells sorted from blood. Documented subset: CD45RA+ positively selected. This clonotype was sampled from a man aged 25-45 years in good health. The DNA for the CDR3 is TGTGCCAGCAGTTTACTAGGCGGGAGGGTCGACGAGCAGTACTTC. This codes for CASSLLGGRVDEQYF.